This T cell receptor (beta chain) was sequenced for a study of blood T cell repertoires in COVID-19. Study details: Acute-phase and convalescent COVID-19 samples originated in the United States, Italy and Spain.

Original analysis: Reference gene primer amplification gave nucleated cell count estimates. Measured with immunoSEQ multiplex PCR; TCRdb has only the in-frame clones, and not every one. Clone size and the V and J calls come from that table; the DNA yielded D and trimming. The sample lists a few hundred thousand clones, more than 70% seen once, with about 2.5% in the top ten. This clone was detected only once. This CDR3 spans 17 amino acids. The V gene's germline CDR1 is SGHAT and CDR2 FQNNGV. V lost 7 bases, J lost 1 base, and 22 bases lay in between. The V gene is TRBV11-2, the J gene TRBJ1-1; D ambiguous. The material sequenced was peripheral blood. The receptor comes from a woman aged 45-65 years with acute or convalescent COVID-19. CDR3 residues: CASTLAFERLQNTEAFF. The CDR3, as DNA: TGTGCCAGCACCTTGGCGTTCGAGCGACTCCAGAACACTGAAGCTTTCTTT.